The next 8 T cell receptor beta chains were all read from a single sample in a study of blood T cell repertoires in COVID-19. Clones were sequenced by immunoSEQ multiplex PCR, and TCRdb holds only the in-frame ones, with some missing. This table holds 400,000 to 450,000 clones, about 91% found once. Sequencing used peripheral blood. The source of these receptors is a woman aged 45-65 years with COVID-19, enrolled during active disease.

CDR3 sequence: CASLLRGGHQPQHF. CDR3 DNA sequence: TGTGCCAGCCTTTTAAGGGGGGGTCATCAGCCCCAGCATTTT. The chain is built from TRBV28 and TRBJ1-5; the D gene is possibly TRBD1 (6 bases). CDR1 is MDHEN, CDR2 SYDVKM, per germline. Trimming shortened V by 8 bases and J by 5 bases, and 16 bases separated the two germline ends. The CDR3 has 14 residues.

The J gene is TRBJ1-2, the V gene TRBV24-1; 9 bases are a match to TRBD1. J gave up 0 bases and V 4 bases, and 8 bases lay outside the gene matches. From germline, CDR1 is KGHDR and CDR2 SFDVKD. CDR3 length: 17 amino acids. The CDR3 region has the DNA TGTGCCACCAGTGACCGGAGGACAGGGGAAGCTAACTATGGCTACACCTTC. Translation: CATSDRRTGEANYGYTF.

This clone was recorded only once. The CDR3 coding sequence is TGTGCCAGCAGCTTCAGGGTCACTGAAGCTTTCTTT. This sequence encodes CASSFRVTEAFF. V usage is TRBV7-9 and J usage is TRBJ1-1; TRBD1 is a possible D gene (5 bases). Germline lookup yields CDR1 SEHNR and CDR2 FQNEAQ (reference sequence). V was pared by 3 bases and J by 4 bases, with 6 bases between. The CDR3 is 12 amino acids.

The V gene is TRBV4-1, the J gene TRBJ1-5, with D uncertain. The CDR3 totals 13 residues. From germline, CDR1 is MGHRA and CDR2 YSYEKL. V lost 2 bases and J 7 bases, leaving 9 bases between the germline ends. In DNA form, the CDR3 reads TGCGCCAGCAGCCAATTCCCTAGGCAGCCCCAGCATTTT. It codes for CASSQFPRQPQHF.

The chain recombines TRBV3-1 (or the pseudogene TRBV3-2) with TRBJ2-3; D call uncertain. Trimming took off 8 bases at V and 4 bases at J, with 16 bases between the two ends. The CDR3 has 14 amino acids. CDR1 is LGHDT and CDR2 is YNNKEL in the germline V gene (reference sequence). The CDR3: CASSPASRADTQYF. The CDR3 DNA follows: TGTGCCAGCTCCCCGGCCTCCCGGGCAGATACGCAGTATTTT.

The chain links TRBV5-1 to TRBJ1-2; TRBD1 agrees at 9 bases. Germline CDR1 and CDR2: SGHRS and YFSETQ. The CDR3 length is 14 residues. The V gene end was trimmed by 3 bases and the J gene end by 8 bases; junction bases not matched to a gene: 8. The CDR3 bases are TGCGCCAGCAGCTCCCAGGGACAGGGTAGCGGCTACACCTTC. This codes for CASSSQGQGSGYTF.

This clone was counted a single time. The CDR3: CASRTGPNTGELFF. CDR3 nucleotide sequence: TGTGCCAGTAGGACAGGGCCGAACACCGGGGAGCTGTTTTTT. The V call is TRBV2, the J call TRBJ2-2; 8 nucleotides match TRBD1. The V gene's germline CDR1 is SNHLY and CDR2 FYNNEI. The ends lost 9 bases at V and 0 bases at J; junction bases unmatched: 3. The CDR3 is 14 amino acids.

CDR3 nucleotide sequence: TGTGCCAGCAGGGCTACTAGCGGGGGGGGAGATACGCAGTATTTT. Encoded protein: CASRATSGGGDTQYF. The chain combines TRBV2 with TRBJ2-3, with 13 positions matching TRBD2. Germline assignment: CDR1 SNHLY and CDR2 FYNNEI. The CDR3 has 15 amino acids. Trimming took 6 bases from V and 5 from J; bases not matched to a gene: 5.